This T cell receptor (beta chain) was recorded in a study of blood T cell repertoires in COVID-19. The table lists this clone with a few counts. Trimming stripped 4 bases from V and 3 bases from J, with 15 bases between. Germline CDR1 reads LGHNA; CDR2 reads YNFKEQ. CDR3 size: 16 residues. Measured with immunoSEQ multiplex PCR; TCRdb has only the in-frame clones, and not every one. The sample consists of 120,000 to 150,000 clones, about 80% of them appearing once. The chain uses TRBV4-2 and TRBJ2-2, with a weak D call TRBD2 (7 bases). This clonotype was sampled from a woman of 80 years or more in a cohort sampled during active or convalescent COVID-19. Sequencing used peripheral blood. CDR3 nucleotide sequence: TGTGCCAGCAGCCGAGAGGGGGGGATCGACACCGGGGAGCTGTTTTTT. It yields the protein CASSREGGIDTGELFF.